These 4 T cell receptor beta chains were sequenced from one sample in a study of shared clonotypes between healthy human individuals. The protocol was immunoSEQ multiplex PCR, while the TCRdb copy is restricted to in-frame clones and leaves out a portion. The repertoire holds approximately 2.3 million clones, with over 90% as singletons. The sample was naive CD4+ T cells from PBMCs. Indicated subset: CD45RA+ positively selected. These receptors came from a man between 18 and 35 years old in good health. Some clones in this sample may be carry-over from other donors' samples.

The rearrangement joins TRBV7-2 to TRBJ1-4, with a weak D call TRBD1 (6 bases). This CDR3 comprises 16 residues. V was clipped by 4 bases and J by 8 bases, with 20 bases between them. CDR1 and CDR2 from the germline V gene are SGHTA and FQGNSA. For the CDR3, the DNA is TGTGCCAGCAGCTCGCCTTCCGGGGGGCAGGGGGAAAAACTGTTTTTT. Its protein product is CASSSPSGGQGEKLFF.

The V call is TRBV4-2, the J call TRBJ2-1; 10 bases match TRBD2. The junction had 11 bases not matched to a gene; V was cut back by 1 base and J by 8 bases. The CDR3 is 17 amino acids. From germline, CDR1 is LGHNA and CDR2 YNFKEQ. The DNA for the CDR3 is TGTGCCAGCAGCCAAGGTATATTGGCTAGCGGGAGTTATGAGCAGTTCTTC. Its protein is CASSQGILASGSYEQFF.

The CDR3 loop is CASSVAQGGVQFF. CDR3 coding DNA: TGCGCCAGCAGCGTGGCCCAGGGGGGAGTTCAGTTCTTC. The J gene is TRBJ2-1, the V gene TRBV5-1; D perhaps matches TRBD1 (7 bases). Germline V gives CDR1 SGHRS, CDR2 YFSETQ. CDR3 size: 13 residues. Trimming took 4 bases from V and 13 from J, leaving 18 bases between them. The variable domain in full, completed from reference TRBV5-1 and TRBJ2-1, reads KAGVTQTPRYLIKTRGQQVTLSCSPISGHRSVSWYQQTPGQGLQFLFEYFSETQRNKGNFPGRFSGRQFSNSRSEMNVSTLELGDSALYLCASSVAQGGVQFFGPGTRLTVL.

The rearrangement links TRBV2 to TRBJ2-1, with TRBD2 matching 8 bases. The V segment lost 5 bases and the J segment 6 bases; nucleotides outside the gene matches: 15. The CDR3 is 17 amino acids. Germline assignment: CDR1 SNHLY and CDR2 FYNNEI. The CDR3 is CASSSLYPGLAANEQFF. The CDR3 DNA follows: TGTGCCAGCAGTTCCCTATACCCTGGACTAGCCGCCAATGAGCAGTTCTTC.